One sample yielded the 30 T cell receptor beta chains listed below, sequenced in a study of PD-L1 blockade in urothelial cancer (dated by TCRdb to 2015 to 2018). Reading the label with the study, this specimen's time point is: peripheral blood 6 weeks after treatment start. The library was made by the immunoSEQ multiplex PCR assay. In its TCRdb copy, this immuneACCESS table keeps in-frame sequences only and misses some clones. Where compared with another copy, unresolved V genes explain less than half of these, and the others have no known cause. This sample holds roughly 100,000 clones; over 80% were observed only once. Under 10% of the sample is taken by the ten largest. Material: PBMCs, obtained around atezolizumab (anti-PD-L1) treatment. All receptors derive from a man in his 70s with urothelial cancer.

V is TRBV16 and J is TRBJ1-4; weak D call: TRBD1 (6 bases). CDR1 is KGHSY, CDR2 FQNENV, per germline. The CDR3 runs to 15 residues. Trimming stripped 0 bases from V and 8 bases from J, with 13 bases between. Here the CDR3 reads CASSQSPQGKEKLFF. For the CDR3, the DNA is TGTGCCAGCAGCCAATCGCCACAGGGTAAAGAAAAACTGTTTTTT.

The chain couples TRBV18 to TRBJ2-1; 7 bases match TRBD2. V was clipped by 2 bases and J by 4 bases; unmatched bases: 5. This CDR3 is 15 amino acids long. Germline V gene lookup returns CDR1 KGHSH and CDR2 LQKENI. CDR3 amino acids: CASSPLASGYNEQFF. In DNA, the CDR3 is TGTGCCAGCTCACCATTGGCTAGCGGTTACAATGAGCAGTTCTTC. Complete variable domain (other parts from reference TRBV18 and TRBJ2-1): NAGVMQNPRHLVRRRGQEARLRCSPMKGHSHVYWYRQLPEEGLKFMVYLQKENIIDESGMPKERFSAEFPKEGPSILRIQQVVRGDSAAYFCASSPLASGYNEQFFGPGTRLTVL.

This clone was recorded once. The V gene is TRBV5-5, the J gene TRBJ1-5, with D perhaps TRBD1 (5 bases). Germline V gives CDR1 SGHKS, CDR2 YYEKEE (reference sequence). Trimming removed 0 bases from V and 4 bases from J, with 8 bases in between. This CDR3 has 14 residues. CDR3 residues: CASSLGGENQPQHF. CDR3 bases: TGTGCCAGCAGCTTGGGGGGGGAAAATCAGCCCCAGCATTTT.

The chain recombines TRBV12-5 with TRBJ2-3; 7 bases align to TRBD1. The CDR3 covers 15 residues. CDR1 and CDR2 from the germline V gene are LGHNT and FRNRAP. With 2 bases clipped from V and 4 bases from J, the junction kept 6 bases outside the gene matches. CDR3 sequence: CASGLRQGFPDTQYF. CDR3 DNA sequence: TGTGCTAGTGGTTTGAGACAGGGCTTCCCAGATACGCAGTATTTT.

The chain links TRBV5-1 to TRBJ2-7, with 10 bases identical to TRBD1. The V gene's germline CDR1 is SGHRS and CDR2 YFSETQ. The ends lost 3 bases at V and 2 bases at J; junction bases unmatched: 8. The CDR3 runs 16 residues. This chain's CDR3 is CASSSSPDRGTYEQYF. In DNA form, the CDR3 reads TGCGCCAGCAGCTCGAGCCCGGACAGGGGGACCTACGAGCAGTACTTC. The variable domain in full, completed from reference TRBV5-1 and TRBJ2-7, reads KAGVTQTPRYLIKTRGQQVTLSCSPISGHRSVSWYQQTPGQGLQFLFEYFSETQRNKGNFPGRFSGRQFSNSRSEMNVSTLELGDSALYLCASSSSPDRGTYEQYFGPGTRLTVT.

The chain has TRBV9 and TRBJ2-7, with 9 nucleotides matching TRBD2. CDR3 length: 16 amino acids. Germline-derived CDR1 and CDR2 are SGDLS and YYNGEE. Losses at the gene ends were 0 bases for V and 0 bases for J; bases not matched to a gene: 4. The CDR3: CASSVGASGTSYEQYF. The DNA of the CDR3 is TGTGCCAGCAGCGTAGGGGCTAGCGGGACCTCCTACGAGCAGTACTTC.

The table lists this clone with a few counts. The chain uses TRBV6-6 and TRBJ2-7; D is unresolved. Germline V gives CDR1 MNHNY, CDR2 SVGAGI (reference sequence). V was pared by 2 bases and J by 7 bases, with 18 bases between. The CDR3 is 15 residues long. The CDR3 loop is CASSYPNPTVEEQYF. The CDR3 DNA is TGTGCCAGCAGTTACCCGAACCCCACGGTGGAGGAGCAGTACTTC.

V and J are TRBV30 and TRBJ2-7; 9 nucleotides line up with TRBD1. This CDR3 contains 14 residues. Looked up from germline, CDR1 is GTSNPN and CDR2 is SVGIG (reference sequence). The ends lost 4 bases at V and 4 bases at J; junction bases unmatched: 8. The CDR3 here is CAWKGQGLQYEQYF. The CDR3 bases are TGTGCCTGGAAAGGACAGGGGCTACAGTACGAGCAGTACTTC.

J is TRBJ1-2 and V is TRBV9, with 10 bases fitting TRBD1. J was trimmed by 8 bases and V by 2 bases; bases with no gene match: 6. Germline-derived CDR1 and CDR2 are SGDLS and YYNGEE. The CDR3 consists of 14 residues. CDR3 protein: CASSVDRGRKGYTF. The CDR3 nucleotides read TGTGCCAGCAGCGTCGACAGGGGGCGCAAAGGCTACACCTTC.

V usage is TRBV7-2 and J usage is TRBJ2-5; 9 bases line up with TRBD2. CDR1 SGHTA and CDR2 FQGNSA come from the germline V gene. With V trimmed by 1 base and J by 8 bases, 5 bases remained unmatched. The CDR3 has 14 residues. The CDR3 loop is CASSLDGTSRTQYF. CDR3 DNA: TGTGCCAGCAGCTTAGATGGGACTAGCCGCACCCAGTACTTC.

This chain links TRBV7-2 with TRBJ2-5; TRBD2 matches 10 bases. After removal of 4 bases from V and 6 bases from J, the junction contained 8 bases not matched to a gene. The length of the CDR3 is 15 residues. CDR1 SGHTA and CDR2 FQGNSA come from the germline V gene. The CDR3 protein is CASSSQAGGRQTQYF. Written as DNA, the CDR3 is TGTGCCAGCAGCTCCCAAGCGGGAGGGCGGCAGACCCAGTACTTC.

V is TRBV15 and J is TRBJ1-2; D is unclear. V lost 3 bases, J lost 2 bases, and 7 bases lay in between. Looked up from germline, CDR1 is LNHNV and CDR2 is YYDKDF (reference sequence). CDR3 length equals 13 residues. The CDR3 DNA reads as TGTGCCACCAGCAGGGAGAACAACTATGGCTACACCTTC. It is translated as CATSRENNYGYTF.

This rearrangement joins TRBV7-9 to TRBJ2-7; possible D gene TRBD2, 6 bases. Trimming cost V 3 bases and J 7 bases, with 16 bases left between them. Germline V CDR1 and CDR2: SEHNR, FQNEAQ (reference sequence). The CDR3 is made up of 14 amino acids. The CDR3 is CASSLREGAGEQYF. The CDR3 DNA reads as TGTGCCAGCAGCTTGCGGGAAGGGGCTGGAGAGCAGTACTTC.

V gene TRBV18 combines with J gene TRBJ2-5; 8 bases agree with TRBD1. In germline, CDR1 is KGHSH, CDR2 LQKENI. The trim removed 1 base at V and 2 bases at J, leaving 6 bases unmatched. The CDR3 totals 16 residues. This chain's CDR3 is CASSPLGQGRQETQYF. The CDR3 DNA is TGTGCCAGCTCACCACTCGGACAGGGCAGGCAAGAGACCCAGTACTTC.

The gene calls are TRBV6-5 and TRBJ2-3; D perhaps matches TRBD1 (5 bases). Germline-derived CDR1 and CDR2 are MNHEY and SVGAGI. Deletions cut 4 bases from V and 2 bases from J, with 10 bases between. The CDR3 has 14 residues. The CDR3 region is CASSWGSSTDTQYF. The CDR3 region has the DNA TGTGCCAGCAGTTGGGGCAGTTCCACAGATACGCAGTATTTT.

Worth noting for this clone: One end of the junction does not line up with germline, which may come from a read error. The V call is TRBV7-9, the J call TRBJ1-4; 10 bases map to TRBD1. The V gene's germline CDR1 is SEHNR and CDR2 FQNEAQ (reference sequence). The CDR3 runs 15 residues. CDR3 nucleotides: TGCGCCAGCAGCTTAGGAGGGACAGGGGTTGAAAAACTGTTTTTT. Its protein is CASSLGGTGVEKLFF.

The CDR3 nucleotides are TGTGCCAGCAGTGAATCGGGTGTTCGAGGTGAAGCTTTCTTT. This sequence encodes CASSESGVRGEAFF. The chain uses TRBV6-1 and TRBJ1-1; D is uncertain. The V end was cut by 2 bases, the J end by 7 bases, with 14 bases between. The CDR3 has 14 residues. Germline-derived CDR1 and CDR2 are MNHNS and SASEGT.

The gene calls are TRBV19 and TRBJ2-7, with TRBD2 matching over 7 bases. Trimming removed 3 bases from V and 2 bases from J; junction bases left unmatched: 7. This CDR3 comprises 15 residues. CDR1 is LNHDA, CDR2 SQIVND, per germline (reference sequence). CDR3 protein: CASSIYGAGPYEQYF. The CDR3 DNA sequence: TGTGCCAGTAGTATTTACGGAGCGGGACCCTACGAGCAGTACTTC.

This chain uses TRBV5-5 with TRBJ2-5, with a weak D call TRBD2 (7 bases). The CDR3 covers 13 residues. V was clipped by 7 bases and J by 5 bases, with 15 bases between them. CDR1 and CDR2 (germline): SGHKS, YYEKEE (reference sequence). The CDR3 sequence is CASAAGAGETQYF. The CDR3 coding sequence is TGTGCCAGCGCGGCGGGGGCAGGGGAGACCCAGTACTTC.

V is TRBV7-2 and J is TRBJ2-1; 12 bases map to TRBD2. This CDR3 contains 16 residues. The V segment lost 2 bases and the J segment 11 bases; nucleotides outside the gene matches: 10. Looked up from germline, CDR1 is SGHTA and CDR2 is FQGNSA. CDR3 sequence: CASSLIPGLAGRQQFF. CDR3 nucleotides: TGTGCCAGCAGCTTAATCCCTGGACTAGCGGGGAGGCAGCAGTTCTTC.

This chain's CDR3 is CASSSGTSGSGDEQFF. CDR3 nucleotide sequence: TGCGCCAGCAGCTCCGGGACTAGCGGGAGTGGCGATGAGCAGTTCTTC. The chain carries TRBV5-1 and TRBJ2-1; 14 positions match TRBD2. This CDR3 has 16 amino acids. The trim removed 3 bases at V and 8 bases at J, leaving 7 bases unmatched. The germline V gene encodes CDR1 SGHRS and CDR2 YFSETQ.

This sequence joins TRBV5-5 and TRBJ1-1; D unclear. Germline CDR1 is SGHKS and CDR2 is YYEKEE (reference sequence). CDR3 length equals 15 residues. V lost 0 bases and J lost 1, with 10 bases in between. The CDR3 loop reads CASSLDQSPNTEAFF. DNA of the CDR3: TGTGCCAGCAGCTTGGACCAAAGCCCGAACACTGAAGCTTTCTTT. Complete variable domain (other parts from reference TRBV5-5 and TRBJ1-1): DAGVTQSPTHLIKTRGQQVTLRCSPISGHKSVSWYQQVLGQGPQFIFQYYEKEERGRGNFPDRFSARQFPNYSSELNVNALLLGDSALYLCASSLDQSPNTEAFFGQGTRLTVV.

V and J are TRBV29-1 and TRBJ1-2; 9 bases agree with TRBD1. The CDR3 has 14 residues. After removal of 7 bases from V and 1 base from J, the junction contained 7 bases not matched to a gene. In germline, CDR1 is SQVTM, CDR2 ANQGSEA. As DNA, the CDR3 is TGCAGCGCTAGGACAGGGGATGATAACTATGGCTACACCTTC. It specifies CSARTGDDNYGYTF.

The chain joins TRBV4-3 to TRBJ2-7; 7 bases map to TRBD2. CDR1 LGHNA and CDR2 YSLEER come from the germline V gene. There are 15 residues in the CDR3. Trimming removed 0 bases from V and 4 bases from J; junction bases left unmatched: 6. In nucleotides, the CDR3 is TGCGCCAGCAGCCAAGAGGGACTACCTTCGTACGAGCAGTACTTC. Its protein is CASSQEGLPSYEQYF.

This chain uses TRBV11-2 with TRBJ2-5; D may be TRBD2 (5 bases). The CDR3 runs 13 residues. The V and J ends lost 5 bases and 1 base respectively, with 8 bases between them. Germline V gene lookup returns CDR1 SGHAT and CDR2 FQNNGV. CDR3 sequence reads: CASSQGSQETQYF. CDR3 bases: TGTGCCAGCAGCCAAGGGAGCCAAGAGACCCAGTACTTC.

There are a few counts of this clone. The chain carries TRBV19 and TRBJ1-5; 8 bases fit TRBD1. Trimming at V came to 2 bases and at J to 3 bases, leaving 3 bases not matched to a gene. CDR3 length: 15 amino acids. Germline loops: CDR1 LNHDA, CDR2 SQIVND (reference sequence). In DNA, the CDR3 is TGTGCCAGTAGTATACAGGGGGCGAACAATCAGCCCCAGCATTTT. This sequence encodes CASSIQGANNQPQHF.

The table lists this clone with a few counts. The V call is TRBV27, the J call TRBJ1-2; 7 positions agree with TRBD1. Germline lookup yields CDR1 MNHEY and CDR2 SMNVEV (reference sequence). The CDR3 loop spans 14 amino acids. With 4 bases clipped from V and 1 base from J, the junction kept 3 bases outside the gene matches. CDR3 residues: CASSSRDSNYGYTF. CDR3 DNA sequence: TGTGCCAGCAGTTCCCGGGACAGTAACTATGGCTACACCTTC.

This sequence joins TRBV7-6 and TRBJ1-2, with unresolved D. The CDR3 sequence is 19 residues long. V shed 0 bases and J shed 2 bases, with 22 bases lying between them. CDR1 and CDR2 from the germline V gene are SGHVS and FNYEAQ. The CDR3 protein is CASSLARLRGRPYNYGYTF. CDR3 nucleotides: TGTGCCAGCAGCTTAGCCCGACTGAGAGGGAGGCCCTACAACTATGGCTACACCTTC.

The rearrangement joins TRBV7-2 to TRBJ2-5; D not resolved. The germline CDR1 and CDR2 sequences are SGHTA and FQGNSA. The ends were cut back, 6 bases at V and 2 bases at J, with 13 bases in the middle. The CDR3 contains 14 residues. The CDR3 spells CASSISPTQETQYF. In DNA, the CDR3 is TGTGCCAGCAGTATATCCCCGACTCAAGAGACCCAGTACTTC.

V gene TRBV19 combines with J gene TRBJ2-1, with D possibly TRBD2 on 6 matching bases. Germline-derived CDR1 and CDR2 are LNHDA and SQIVND (reference sequence). CDR3 length equals 15 residues. V lost 3 bases and J lost 5, with 14 bases in between. For the CDR3, the DNA is TGTGCCAGTAGTATTGGGCGGGGAACTAACAATGAGCAGTTCTTC. Translation: CASSIGRGTNNEQFF.